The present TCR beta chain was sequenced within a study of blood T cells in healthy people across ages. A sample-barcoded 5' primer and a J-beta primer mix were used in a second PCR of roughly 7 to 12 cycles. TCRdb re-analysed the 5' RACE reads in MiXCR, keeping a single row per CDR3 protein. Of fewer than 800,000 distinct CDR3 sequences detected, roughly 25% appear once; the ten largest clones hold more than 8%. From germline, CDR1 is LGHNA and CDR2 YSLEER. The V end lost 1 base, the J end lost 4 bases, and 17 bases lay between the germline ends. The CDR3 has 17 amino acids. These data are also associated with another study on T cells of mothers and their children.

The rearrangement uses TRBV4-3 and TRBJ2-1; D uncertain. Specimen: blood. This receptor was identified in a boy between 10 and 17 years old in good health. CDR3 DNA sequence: TGCGCCAGCAGCCAAGGAATTTCGGGCTACCCTTACAATGAGCAGTTCTTC. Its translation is CASSQGISGYPYNEQFF.